This T cell receptor beta chain stems from a study of cytomegalovirus exposure and HLA in healthy donors. Findings and limits, study-wide: Researchers reported in a later analysis that a missense DCLRE1C variant was tied to TCR beta V- and J-gene trimming. Certain sequence variants were highly shared and formed a cluster, and this cluster was likely a sequencing artifact. The authors confirmed in vitro that a few CMV-associated chains were specific for CMV antigens.

A note on this clone: Antigen unknown.

Primers for the PCR totalled 60 Vbeta and 13 Jbeta. The method was immunoSEQ multiplex PCR; TCRdb's version includes in-frame clones alone and lacks a portion of them. Of fewer than 250,000 clones in the sample, roughly 77% were seen once. Per the germline V gene, CDR1 is SGHTS and CDR2 is YDEGEE. V dropped 4 bases and J dropped 6 bases, with 14 bases sitting between them. The CDR3 loop spans 14 amino acids. This TCR derives from a man aged 25 to 45 in good health and CMV-seropositive. The chain employs TRBV5-8 and TRBJ2-4, with D possibly being TRBD2 (6 bases). The material sequenced was PBMCs. In DNA form, the CDR3 reads TGTGCCAGCAGCAGCCAGGGAGCGGGAAACATTCAGTACTTC. Translation gives CASSSQGAGNIQYF.